This T cell receptor beta chain was captured in a study of regulatory T cells in long-lasting Graves disease. Study observations and caveats: It was in persistent disease that TRBV28, TRBJ1-2 and TRBJ2-5 were favored. New patients shared about 880 public clonotypes, fewer than the roughly 3,000 shared by persistent patients.

The authors built TCR beta libraries using iRepertoire HTBI primers and Arm-PCR of CDR3 regions. TCRdb re-derived calls from the multiplex PCR reads in MiXCR, one entry per CDR3 protein. The sample lists 440,000 or so distinct CDR3 sequences; about 15% were seen once. Regarding time point: newly diagnosed GD, antithyroid drugs for less than 3 months. PBMCs were the source of the RNA used for TCR sequencing. This clonotype was observed a few times. Its antigen is currently unknown. A much larger clone sits a single nucleotide away, making a read error possible. A read error is likely, as this CDR3 ends without the conserved phenylalanine or tryptophan. The germline V and J ends were trimmed by 8 bases and 4 bases, with 14 bases remaining between them. The CDR3 consists of 13 residues. A further study also used this sample, focusing on T cells in Graves' hyperthyroidism and ophthalmopathy. That study reports: Using the HTBI primer set, a first-round RT-PCR was run on the TCR CDR3.

This sequence joins TRBV12-3 or TRBV12-4 and TRBJ2-5; D remains unclear. The sequencing here drew on peripheral blood mononuclear cells (PBMCs), taken at new diagnosis, from a patient treated with antithyroid drugs. This TCR came from a woman younger than 45 with Graves disease. In DNA, the CDR3 is TGTGCCAGCGGGAAATCCCTGGGAGAGACCCAGTACCTC. Protein: CASGKSLGETQYL.